The next 21 T cell receptor beta chains were all read from a single sample in a study of T cells after yellow fever vaccination. TCRdb re-called the 5' RACE reads with MiXCR, one entry per CDR3 protein. The sample has about 320,000 distinct CDR3 sequences, around 10% seen once. The starting material was CD4+ T cells sorted from PBMCs, obtained 45 days after the yellow fever booster vaccination. Receptors were obtained from a man younger than 30 who received the YFV17D yellow fever vaccine.

The chain joins TRBV10-3 to TRBJ2-7; D gene ambiguous. Deletions cut 3 bases from V and 0 bases from J, with 9 bases between. Germline V CDR1 and CDR2: ENHRY, SYGVKD. This CDR3 is built from 14 residues. CDR3 DNA: TGTGCCATCAGTGAAGGCCAGAGCTCCTACGAGCAGTACTTC. This translates into CAISEGQSSYEQYF.

The chain has TRBV18 and TRBJ1-2, with a weak D call TRBD1 (5 bases). The germline gives CDR1 KGHSH, CDR2 LQKENI. This CDR3 is 15 amino acids long. V was pared by 3 bases and J by 0 bases, with 11 bases between. CDR3 nucleotide sequence: TGTGCCAGCTCACCCTCCGGGGACGCTAACTATGGCTACACCTTC. It translates to CASSPSGDANYGYTF. Full variable domain (missing parts from reference TRBV18 and TRBJ1-2): NAGVMQNPRHLVRRRGQEARLRCSPMKGHSHVYWYRQLPEEGLKFMVYLQKENIIDESGMPKERFSAEFPKEGPSILRIQQVVRGDSAAYFCASSPSGDANYGYTFGSGTRLTVV.

This clonotype showed up many times. J is TRBJ2-1 and V is TRBV6-2 or TRBV6-3, with 7 bases fitting TRBD2. Germline V lookup: CDR1 MNHEY, CDR2 SVGEGT. The length of the CDR3 is 15 residues. The V gene end was trimmed by 4 bases and the J gene end by 5 bases; junction bases not matched to a gene: 8. Here the CDR3 reads CASSLITGGNNEQFF. For the CDR3, the DNA is TGTGCCAGCAGTTTGATAACGGGGGGAAACAATGAGCAGTTCTTC.

This clonotype occurred a few times. V usage is TRBV15 and J usage is TRBJ2-7; D unclear. The CDR3 extends over 15 amino acids. V lost 0 bases to trimming and J lost 1 base, with 10 bases between them. From germline, CDR1 is LNHNV and CDR2 YYDKDF (reference sequence). DNA for the CDR3: TGTGCCACCAGCAGAGATCTGGGGTTATCCTACGAGCAGTACTTC. It is translated as CATSRDLGLSYEQYF.

There are a few counts of this clonotype. The chain joins TRBV5-4 to TRBJ2-5; no firm D call. The V end was cut by 2 bases, the J end by 0 bases, with 5 bases between. Germline V lookup: CDR1 SGHNT, CDR2 YYREEE (reference sequence). This CDR3 region has 13 residues. CDR3 nucleotide sequence: TGTGCCAGCAGCTTCATCAACCAAGAGACCCAGTACTTC. Its protein product is CASSFINQETQYF.

The gene calls are TRBV7-6 and TRBJ2-7; TRBD1 matches at 9 bases. The CDR3 is made up of 18 amino acids. Germline V gene data show CDR1 as SGHVS and CDR2 as FNYEAQ. V shed 5 bases, J shed 1 base, and the junction held 15 bases outside the gene matches. CDR3 amino acids: CASSSKGMRTGESYEQYV. The CDR3 DNA is TGTGCCAGCAGCAGTAAGGGGATGCGGACAGGGGAGTCCTACGAGCAGTACGTC.

There are a few counts of this clonotype. The chain employs TRBV18 and TRBJ1-4; a possible D gene is TRBD1 (6 bases). The CDR3 has 13 residues. The V and J ends lost 3 bases and 6 bases respectively, with 8 bases between them. Germline CDR1 is KGHSH and CDR2 is LQKENI. The DNA for the CDR3 is TGTGCCAGCTCACCCCCAGGGGATGAAAAACTGTTTTTT. Amino acid sequence: CASSPPGDEKLFF.

The J gene is TRBJ1-2, the V gene TRBV4-2; no clear D. Germline V gene lookup returns CDR1 LGHNA and CDR2 YNFKEQ. This CDR3 spans 15 amino acids. V was cut by 0 bases and J by 2 bases, with 10 bases left in between. CDR3 sequence reads: CASSQESKRNYGYTF. CDR3 nucleotide sequence: TGTGCCAGCAGCCAAGAATCCAAGAGAAACTATGGCTACACCTTC.

This clonotype was picked up a small number of times. The chain carries TRBV11-2 and TRBJ1-6, with D unresolved. Looked up from germline, CDR1 is SGHAT and CDR2 is FQNNGV. This CDR3 spans 14 amino acids. The V gene lost 4 bases and the J gene lost 8 bases, with 12 bases spanning the gap. The CDR3: CASSSTWADSPLHF. CDR3 nucleotides: TGTGCCAGCAGCTCCACCTGGGCAGATTCACCCCTCCACTTT.

This clonotype was seen a few times. The rearrangement links TRBV12-3 or TRBV12-4 to TRBJ2-2; possible D gene TRBD2, 6 bases. The CDR3 is made up of 14 amino acids. Trimming took off 5 bases at V and 8 bases at J, with 15 bases between the two ends. The CDR3 here is CASSPRGVGGELFF. The CDR3 DNA reads as TGTGCCAGCAGTCCCCGCGGGGTAGGAGGGGAGCTGTTTTTT.

This clonotype has a handful of counts. The chain links TRBV23-1 to TRBJ1-2, with D hard to call. TRBV23-1 is given ORF status, its function remaining uncertain. The CDR3 extends over 14 amino acids. The ends were cut back, 4 bases at V and 8 bases at J, with 17 bases in the middle. CDR3 DNA: TGCGCCAGCAGTCGATCGGAGGGTTCGGAGGGCTACACCTTC. Protein sequence: CASSRSEGSEGYTF.

The rearrangement links TRBV18 to TRBJ1-2; D gene uncertain. The CDR3 consists of 13 residues. Germline lookup yields CDR1 KGHSH and CDR2 LQKENI. V was shortened by 1 base and J by 8 bases, with 11 bases between the two germline ends. The CDR3 region is CASSPQRDSGYTF. The CDR3 bases are TGTGCCAGCTCACCACAAAGGGATTCAGGCTACACCTTC.

The count of this clonotype is one. The chain has TRBV20-1 and TRBJ1-2; 7 bases agree with TRBD1. V was pared by 1 base and J by 6 bases, with 8 bases of the junction left unmatched. The CDR3 runs 14 residues. The germline V gene has CDR1 DFQATT and CDR2 SNEGSKA (reference sequence). CDR3 in amino acids: CSARGAPGTDGYTF. As DNA, the CDR3 is TGCAGTGCTAGAGGGGCCCCGGGGACAGATGGCTACACCTTC.

This chain uses TRBV5-4 with TRBJ2-5; no definite D call. Looked up from germline, CDR1 is SGHNT and CDR2 is YYREEE (reference sequence). The CDR3 runs 14 residues. Trimming left V 0 bases short and J 5 bases short, with 11 bases between. The CDR3 DNA reads TGTGCCAGCAGCTTGGCCGGGCGAAGGGAGACCCAGTACTTC. Translated: CASSLAGRRETQYF. Complete variable domain (other parts from reference TRBV5-4 and TRBJ2-5): ETGVTQSPTHLIKTRGQQVTLRCSSQSGHNTVSWYQQALGQGPQFIFQYYREEENGRGNFPPRFSGLQFPNYSSELNVNALELDDSALYLCASSLAGRRETQYFGPGTRLLVL.

V gene TRBV7-2 combines with J gene TRBJ1-5; maybe TRBD1 (5 bases). The CDR3 length is 13 residues. V lost 5 bases to trimming and J lost 13 bases, with 18 bases between them. Germline CDR1 and CDR2: SGHTA and FQGNSA. The CDR3, as DNA: TGTGCCAGCAGCCCCCGCGCTGGACAAGGGCAGCATTTT. Its translation: CASSPRAGQGQHF.

This clonotype was counted at least ten times. The chain carries TRBV4-2 and TRBJ2-3; TRBD2 agrees at 13 bases. CDR3 length: 16 residues. The junction had 4 bases not matched to a gene; V was cut back by 5 bases and J by 2 bases. From germline, CDR1 is LGHNA and CDR2 YNFKEQ. The CDR3: CASSVGLAGFTDTQYF. As DNA, the CDR3 is TGTGCCAGCAGCGTGGGACTAGCGGGGTTCACAGATACGCAGTATTTT.

This clonotype was seen repeatedly, ten times or more. The gene calls are TRBV7-2 and TRBJ1-1, with no clear D. The CDR3 covers 13 residues. Germline loops: CDR1 SGHTA, CDR2 FQGNSA. Trimming removed 5 bases at V and 3 bases at J, with 10 bases between. The CDR3 is CASSRQEDTEAFF. The DNA of the CDR3 is TGTGCCAGCAGCCGCCAGGAAGACACTGAAGCTTTCTTT.

J is TRBJ1-2 and V is TRBV25-1; D not resolved. Germline CDR1 and CDR2: MGHDK and SYGVNS. The V gene lost 5 bases and the J gene lost 4 bases, with 14 bases spanning the gap. This CDR3 contains 14 residues. In nucleotides, the CDR3 is TGTGCCAGCAGTAGCCCGGGGAGTATCTATGGCTACACCTTC. This sequence encodes CASSSPGSIYGYTF.

Remarks on this clonotype: This could be a read error, since a much larger clone is one nucleotide away. The chain couples TRBV5-1 to TRBJ2-3, with TRBD1 identical over 9 bases. Looked up from germline, CDR1 is SGHRS and CDR2 is YFSETQ. The CDR3 runs 19 residues. CDR3 coding DNA: TGCGCCTGCAGCTTGCCCGGGACAGGGTTTCCGGGGGACCCAGATACGCAGTATTTT. Its protein is CACSLPGTGFPGDPDTQYF.

The chain employs TRBV5-1 and TRBJ2-3, with TRBD1 as a possible D gene (6 bases). CDR3 length: 13 amino acids. V lost 3 bases to trimming and J lost 2 bases, with 7 bases between them. The germline CDR1 and CDR2 sequences are SGHRS and YFSETQ. The CDR3 is CASSSGVTDTQYF. As DNA, the CDR3 is TGCGCCAGCAGCTCAGGGGTCACAGATACGCAGTATTTT.

Only a few counts were recorded for this clonotype. J is TRBJ1-1 and V is TRBV7-2; no definite D call. The CDR3 contains 12 residues. CDR1 SGHTA and CDR2 FQGNSA come from the germline V gene. Trimming took 5 bases from V and 3 from J, leaving 7 bases between them. This CDR3 is CASSLLYTEAFF. The DNA of the CDR3 is TGTGCCAGCAGCCTCCTATACACTGAAGCTTTCTTT.